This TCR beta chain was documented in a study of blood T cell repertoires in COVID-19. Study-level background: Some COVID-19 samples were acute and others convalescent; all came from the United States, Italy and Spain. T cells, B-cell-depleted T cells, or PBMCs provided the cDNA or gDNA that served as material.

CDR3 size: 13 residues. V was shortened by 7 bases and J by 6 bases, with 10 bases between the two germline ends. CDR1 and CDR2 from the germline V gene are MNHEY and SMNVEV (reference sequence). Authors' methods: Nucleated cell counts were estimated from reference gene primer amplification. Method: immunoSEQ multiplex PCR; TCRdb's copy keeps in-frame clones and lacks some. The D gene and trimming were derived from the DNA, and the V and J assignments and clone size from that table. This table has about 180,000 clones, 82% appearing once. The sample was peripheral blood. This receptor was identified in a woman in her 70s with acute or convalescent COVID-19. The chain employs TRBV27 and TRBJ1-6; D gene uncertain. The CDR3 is CASKRGINSPLHF. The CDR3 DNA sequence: TGTGCCAGCAAACGAGGGATTAATTCACCCCTCCACTTT.